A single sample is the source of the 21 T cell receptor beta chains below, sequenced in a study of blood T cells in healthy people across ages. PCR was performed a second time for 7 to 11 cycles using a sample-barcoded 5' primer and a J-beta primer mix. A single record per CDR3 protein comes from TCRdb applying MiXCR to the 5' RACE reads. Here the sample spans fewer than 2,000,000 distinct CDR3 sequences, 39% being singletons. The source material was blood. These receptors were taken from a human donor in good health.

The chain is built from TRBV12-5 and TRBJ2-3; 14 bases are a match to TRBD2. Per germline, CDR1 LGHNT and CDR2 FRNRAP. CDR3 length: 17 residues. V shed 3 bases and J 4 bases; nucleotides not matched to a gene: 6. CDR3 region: CASGFSRLAGGADTQYF. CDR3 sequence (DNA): TGTGCTAGTGGTTTCTCCAGACTAGCGGGGGGGGCAGATACGCAGTATTTT.

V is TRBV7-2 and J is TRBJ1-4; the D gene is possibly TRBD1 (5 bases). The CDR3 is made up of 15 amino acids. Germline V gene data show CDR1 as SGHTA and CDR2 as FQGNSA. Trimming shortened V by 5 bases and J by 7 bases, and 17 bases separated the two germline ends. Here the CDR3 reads CASSLRDREREKLFF. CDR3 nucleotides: TGTGCCAGCAGCCTCAGGGACCGGGAGCGTGAAAAACTGTTTTTT.

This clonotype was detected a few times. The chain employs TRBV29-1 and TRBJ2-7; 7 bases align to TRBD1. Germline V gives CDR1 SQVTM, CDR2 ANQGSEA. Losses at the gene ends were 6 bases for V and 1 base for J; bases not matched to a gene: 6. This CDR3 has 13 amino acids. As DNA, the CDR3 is TGCAGCGTCGAGACAGGGAAATCCTACGAGCAGTACTTC. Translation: CSVETGKSYEQYF.

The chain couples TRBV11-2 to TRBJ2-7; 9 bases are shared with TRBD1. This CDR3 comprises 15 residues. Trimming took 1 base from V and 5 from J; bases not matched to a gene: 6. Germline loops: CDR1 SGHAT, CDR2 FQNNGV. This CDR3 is CASSLVYRTGDEQYF. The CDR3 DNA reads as TGTGCCAGCAGCTTAGTATATAGGACAGGGGACGAGCAGTACTTC.

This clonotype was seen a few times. Here the CDR3 DNA reads TGTGCCAGCAGCCCCCCTTTTGACAGGGCGGGCACAGATACGCAGTATTTT. This sequence encodes CASSPPFDRAGTDTQYF. The chain carries TRBV3-1 and TRBJ2-3, with 7 bases lining up with TRBD1. Losses at the gene ends were 4 bases for V and 1 base for J; bases not matched to a gene: 11. The CDR3 runs 17 residues. CDR1 and CDR2 (germline): LGHDT, YNNKEL (reference sequence).

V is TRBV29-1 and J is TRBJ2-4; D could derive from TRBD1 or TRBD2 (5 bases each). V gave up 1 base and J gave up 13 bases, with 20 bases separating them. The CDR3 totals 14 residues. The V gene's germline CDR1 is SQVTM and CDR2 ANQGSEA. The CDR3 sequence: CSVEVGTADLGQYF. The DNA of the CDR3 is TGCAGCGTTGAAGTAGGGACCGCAGATTTAGGGCAGTACTTC.

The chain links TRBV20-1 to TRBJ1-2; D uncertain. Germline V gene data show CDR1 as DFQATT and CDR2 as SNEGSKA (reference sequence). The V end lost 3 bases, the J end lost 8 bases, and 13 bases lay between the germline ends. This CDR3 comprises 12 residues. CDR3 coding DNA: TGCAGTGCTAGGATCAGAGCCACGGGCTACACCTTC. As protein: CSARIRATGYTF.

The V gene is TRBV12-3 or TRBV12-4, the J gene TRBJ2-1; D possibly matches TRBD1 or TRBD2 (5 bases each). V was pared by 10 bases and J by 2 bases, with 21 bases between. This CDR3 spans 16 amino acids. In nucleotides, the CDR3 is TGTGCCAAACTCGACTTTGGGACGTTCCCCTACAATGAGCAGTTCTTC. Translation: CAKLDFGTFPYNEQFF.

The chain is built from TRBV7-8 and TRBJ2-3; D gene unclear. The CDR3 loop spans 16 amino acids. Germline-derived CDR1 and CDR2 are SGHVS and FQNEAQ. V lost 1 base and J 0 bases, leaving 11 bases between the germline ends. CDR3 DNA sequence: TGTGCCAGCAGCTTAGAAGGGCAGGCTAGCACAGATACGCAGTATTTT. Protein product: CASSLEGQASTDTQYF.

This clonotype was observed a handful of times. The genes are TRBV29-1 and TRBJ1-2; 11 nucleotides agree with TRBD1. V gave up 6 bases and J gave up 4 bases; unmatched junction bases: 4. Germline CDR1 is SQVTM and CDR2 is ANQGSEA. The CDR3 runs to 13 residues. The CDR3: CSVRTGGGYGYTF. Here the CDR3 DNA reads TGCAGCGTCCGGACAGGGGGCGGCTATGGCTACACCTTC.

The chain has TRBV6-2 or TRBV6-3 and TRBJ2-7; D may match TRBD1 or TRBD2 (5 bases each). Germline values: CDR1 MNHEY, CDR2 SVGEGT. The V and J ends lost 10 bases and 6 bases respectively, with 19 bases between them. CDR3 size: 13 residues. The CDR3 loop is CATYYGASGEQYF. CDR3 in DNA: TGTGCCACATATTACGGGGCCTCGGGCGAGCAGTACTTC.

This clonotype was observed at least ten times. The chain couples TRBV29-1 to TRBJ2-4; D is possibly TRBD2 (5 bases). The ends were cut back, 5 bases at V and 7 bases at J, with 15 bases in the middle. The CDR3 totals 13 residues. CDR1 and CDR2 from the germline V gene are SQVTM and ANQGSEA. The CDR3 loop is CSVWTLLGNIQYF. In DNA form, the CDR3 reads TGCAGCGTTTGGACTCTCCTCGGCAACATTCAGTACTTC.

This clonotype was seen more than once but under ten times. The CDR3 sequence is CASSPAGDYYGYTF. The CDR3 DNA reads TGCGCCAGCAGCCCGGCAGGGGACTACTATGGCTACACCTTC. The rearrangement links TRBV5-1 to TRBJ1-2; weak D call: TRBD1 (6 bases). The CDR3 sequence is 14 residues long. Germline V gives CDR1 SGHRS, CDR2 YFSETQ. V lost 4 bases, J lost 3 bases, and 13 bases lay in between.

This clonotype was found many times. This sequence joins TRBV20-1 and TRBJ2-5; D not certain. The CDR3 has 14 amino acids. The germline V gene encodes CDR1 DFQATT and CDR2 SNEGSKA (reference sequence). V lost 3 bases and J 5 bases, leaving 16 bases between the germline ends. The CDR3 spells CSASSVDQRETQYF. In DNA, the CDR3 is TGCAGTGCTAGCTCCGTAGACCAGAGGGAGACCCAGTACTTC.

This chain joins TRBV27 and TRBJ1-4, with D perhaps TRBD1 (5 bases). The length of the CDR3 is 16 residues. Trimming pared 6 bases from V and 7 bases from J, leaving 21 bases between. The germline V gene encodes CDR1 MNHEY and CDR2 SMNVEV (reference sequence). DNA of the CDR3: TGTGCCAGCAGGCCGGGAGGGGCTCCTAGGGGTGAAAAACTGTTTTTT. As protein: CASRPGGAPRGEKLFF.

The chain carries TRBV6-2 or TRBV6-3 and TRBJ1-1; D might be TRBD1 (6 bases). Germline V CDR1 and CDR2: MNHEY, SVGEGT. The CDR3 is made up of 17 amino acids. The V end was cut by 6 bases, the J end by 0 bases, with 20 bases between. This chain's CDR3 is CASSPGGHMYMNTEAFF. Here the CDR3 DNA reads TGTGCCAGCAGCCCCGGGGGCCACATGTACATGAACACTGAAGCTTTCTTT.

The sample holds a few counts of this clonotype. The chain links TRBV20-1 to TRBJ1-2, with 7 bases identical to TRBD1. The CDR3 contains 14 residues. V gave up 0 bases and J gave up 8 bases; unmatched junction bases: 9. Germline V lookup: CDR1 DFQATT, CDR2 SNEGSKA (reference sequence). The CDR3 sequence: CSARDWDSPVGYTF. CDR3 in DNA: TGCAGTGCTAGAGATTGGGACAGCCCAGTCGGCTACACCTTC.

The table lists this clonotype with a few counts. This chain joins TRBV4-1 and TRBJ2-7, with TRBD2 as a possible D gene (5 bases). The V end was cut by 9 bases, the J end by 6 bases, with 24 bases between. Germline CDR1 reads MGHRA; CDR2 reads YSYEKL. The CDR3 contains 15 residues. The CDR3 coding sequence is TGCGCCAGTAGTTACGATCGGACGACTACATGCGAGCAGTACTTC. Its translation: CASSYDRTTTCEQYF.

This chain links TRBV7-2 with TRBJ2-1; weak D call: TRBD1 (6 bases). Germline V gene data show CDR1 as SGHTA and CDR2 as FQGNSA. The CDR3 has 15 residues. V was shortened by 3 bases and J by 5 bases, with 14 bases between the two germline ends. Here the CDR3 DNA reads TGTGCCAGCAGCTTGGACAGTTCCGGCGACAATGAGCAGTTCTTC. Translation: CASSLDSSGDNEQFF.

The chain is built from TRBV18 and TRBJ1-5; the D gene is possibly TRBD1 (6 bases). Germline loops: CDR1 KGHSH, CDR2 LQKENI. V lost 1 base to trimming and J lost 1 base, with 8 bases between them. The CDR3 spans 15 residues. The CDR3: CASSPLRGSNQPQHF. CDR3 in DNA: TGTGCCAGCTCACCACTAAGGGGGAGCAATCAGCCCCAGCATTTT.

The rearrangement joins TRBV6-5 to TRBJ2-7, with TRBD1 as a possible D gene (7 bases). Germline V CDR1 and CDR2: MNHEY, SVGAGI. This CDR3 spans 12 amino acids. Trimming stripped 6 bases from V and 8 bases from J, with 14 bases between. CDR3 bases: TGTGCCAGCAGCCTGACAGGGAGGAAGCAGTACTTC. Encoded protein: CASSLTGRKQYF.